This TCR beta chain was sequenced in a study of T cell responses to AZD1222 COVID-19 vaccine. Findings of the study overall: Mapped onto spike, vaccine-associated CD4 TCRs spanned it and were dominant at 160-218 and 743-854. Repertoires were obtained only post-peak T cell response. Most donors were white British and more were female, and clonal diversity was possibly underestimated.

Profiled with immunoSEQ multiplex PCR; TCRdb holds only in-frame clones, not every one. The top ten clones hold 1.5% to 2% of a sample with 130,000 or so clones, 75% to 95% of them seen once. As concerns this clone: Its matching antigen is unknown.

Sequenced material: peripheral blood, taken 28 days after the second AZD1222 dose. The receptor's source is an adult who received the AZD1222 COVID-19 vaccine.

The CDR3 is CASGLQRVSGNTIYF. CDR3 nucleotide sequence: TGTGCCAGTGGCCTACAGCGAGTCTCTGGAAACACCATATATTTT. The chain carries TRBV19 and TRBJ1-3; D unclear. Germline V lookup: CDR1 LNHDA, CDR2 SQIVND (reference sequence). The CDR3 is made up of 15 amino acids. Deletions cut 8 bases from V and 0 bases from J, with 14 bases between. The full variable domain, with the rest looked up from reference TRBV19 and TRBJ1-3, is DGGITQSPKYLFRKEGQNVTLSCEQNLNHDAMYWYRQDPGQGLRLIYYSQIVNDFQKGDIAEGYSVSREKKESFPLTVTSAQKNPTAFYLCASGLQRVSGNTIYFGEGSWLTVV.